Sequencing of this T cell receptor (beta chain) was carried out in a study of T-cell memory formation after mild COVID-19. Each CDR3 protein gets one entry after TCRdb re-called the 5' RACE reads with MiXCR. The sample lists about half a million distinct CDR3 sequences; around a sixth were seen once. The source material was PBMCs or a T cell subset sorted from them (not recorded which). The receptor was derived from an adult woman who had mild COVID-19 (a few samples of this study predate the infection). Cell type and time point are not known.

The CDR3 bases are TGTGCCAGCAGCTTAACCCCGGGGACAGGGGGTGGCTACACCTTC. This codes for CASSLTPGTGGGYTF. V is TRBV7-3 and J is TRBJ1-2; 11 bases fit TRBD1. CDR3 length: 15 residues. With 0 bases clipped from V and 7 bases from J, the junction kept 4 bases outside the gene matches. Germline V gene data show CDR1 as SGHTA and CDR2 as FQGTGA.